The clone carrying this TCR beta chain was seen ten or more times. The sample originates from a study of response to subunit inactivated influenza vaccine. Germline assignment: CDR1 MNHEY and CDR2 SVGEGT. V was clipped by 4 bases and J by 4 bases, with 10 bases between them. This CDR3 spans 13 amino acids. One entry per CDR3 protein, called by TCRdb with MiXCR from the RT-PCR reads. The sample yields approximately 290,000 distinct CDR3 sequences, about 20% seen once. This receptor was taken from a man aged 45-69 years who received an inactivated influenza vaccine. The specimen comprised PBMCs from blood, sampled about 20 months after vaccination. The V call is TRBV6-2 or TRBV6-3, the J call TRBJ1-2; D uncertain. CDR3 amino acids: CASSLTGPYGYTF. DNA for the CDR3: TGTGCCAGCAGTTTAACCGGGCCCTATGGCTACACCTTC.